Given below is one T cell receptor beta chain in context. Its antigen remains unknown. Researchers used 5'RACE with constant-segment primers to make TCR alpha and TCR beta cDNA libraries that carry sample barcodes and UMIs. One entry per CDR3 protein, called by TCRdb with MiXCR from the 5' RACE reads. The repertoire holds about 340,000 distinct CDR3 sequences, 20% to 25% seen once, with 21% in the top ten. The record originates from a study of T-cell memory formation after mild COVID-19. Whole-study results and caveats: Cross-reactive memory appears to have joined, as suggested by some responding clones showing up in pre-infection memory. CD4+ bias marked clones expanding day 15 to 37, unlike balanced contracting clones.

The receptor was derived from a man in his late teens or twenties who had mild COVID-19 (a few samples of this study predate the infection). Cell type and time point are not known. The sequencing sample was made of PBMCs or a T cell subset sorted from them (not recorded which).

The DNA of the CDR3 is TGTGCCAGCAGTGTAAGCTCGGGTGAGGGGTCCGTGAGCACTGAAGCTTTCTTT. The encoded protein is CASSVSSGEGSVSTEAFF. This chain uses TRBV2 with TRBJ1-1; TRBD1 is a possible D gene (5 bases). CDR3 length: 18 amino acids. The V gene's germline CDR1 is SNHLY and CDR2 FYNNEI. The V end lost 4 bases, the J end lost 4 bases, and 25 bases lay between the germline ends.